Given below is one T cell receptor beta chain in context. This entry belongs to a study of shared clonotypes between healthy human individuals. The germline gives CDR1 MNHEY, CDR2 SVGAGI. The CDR3 runs to 14 residues. The germline V and J ends were trimmed by 2 bases and 9 bases, with 17 bases remaining between them. Naive CD8 cells were CD45RO-negative, positively selected for CCR7, excluding terminally differentiated effector memory CD45RA+ cells. Using 200 ng DNA, 30,000 to 35,000 T cell genomes, the sorted-subset replicate PCRs were run. Clones were read by immunoSEQ multiplex PCR, and TCRdb kept only the in-frame ones, dropping some. There are about 2 million clones in the sample; just under 95% occur only once, and 0.9% to 1.3% lies in the top ten.

The sequenced sample consisted of naive CD8+ T cells sorted from blood. The J gene is TRBJ2-7, the V gene TRBV6-5; D is ambiguous. The sequence came from a man younger than 35 in good health. CDR3 DNA sequence: TGTGCCAGCAGTTACGACGGTTCAGGTTTCGGGCAGTACTTC. Protein product: CASSYDGSGFGQYF.